This passage covers 16 T cell receptor beta chains from one sample sequenced in a study of neurological immune-mediated disorders. TCRdb redid the calling of the 5' RACE reads with MiXCR, one entry per CDR3 protein. Altogether roughly 61,000 distinct CDR3 sequences are present, 24% being singletons, with the ten largest covering 4.6%. Time point denoted: technical triplicate 2. Sequencing was carried out using PBMCs. The receptors were sampled from a man in his 60s with HTLV-1-associated myelopathy (HAM/TSP).

The chain uses TRBV29-1 and TRBJ2-3; 8 bases match TRBD1. The CDR3 has 13 residues. CDR1 is SQVTM, CDR2 ANQGSEA, per germline. V lost 8 bases and J lost 2; bases outside the gene matches: 6. The CDR3 reads CSTGTGLTDTQYF. DNA of the CDR3: TGCAGCACCGGGACAGGACTCACAGATACGCAGTATTTT.

This clonotype was observed a handful of times. This sequence joins TRBV4-1 and TRBJ2-3, with 10 positions matching TRBD2. With V trimmed by 0 bases and J by 2 bases, 17 bases remained unmatched. CDR1 and CDR2 from the germline V gene are MGHRA and YSYEKL. CDR3 length: 21 amino acids. The CDR3, as DNA: TGCGCCAGCAGCCAAGATATGAGGGACGGTACCGGGACTAGCGACACAGATACGCAGTATTTT. Translating it yields CASSQDMRDGTGTSDTDTQYF.

This clonotype was detected ten times or more. J is TRBJ2-3 and V is TRBV3-1; tentative D call: TRBD2 (6 bases). Germline CDR1 LGHDT, CDR2 YNNKEL (reference sequence). V was clipped by 2 bases and J by 5 bases, with 8 bases between them. This CDR3 has 13 amino acids. CDR3 in amino acids: CASSQRGRDTQYF. CDR3 DNA: TGTGCCAGCAGCCAACGGGGGAGAGATACGCAGTATTTT.

This clonotype was picked up many times. The V call is TRBV11-3, the J call TRBJ1-2, with 8 positions matching TRBD1. Germline trimming cut 1 base from V and 2 bases from J; bases unmatched to any gene: 9. CDR3 length: 17 residues. The V gene's germline CDR1 is SGHNT and CDR2 YENEEA. The DNA of the CDR3 is TGTGCCAGCAGCTTAGGGGACAGGCTCCTTGTCAACTATGGCTACACCTTC. Its translation is CASSLGDRLLVNYGYTF.

The chain employs TRBV20-1 and TRBJ1-2; 9 bases agree with TRBD1. The CDR3 length is 14 residues. The trim removed 2 bases at V and 8 bases at J, leaving 9 bases unmatched. The germline V gene encodes CDR1 DFQATT and CDR2 SNEGSKA (reference sequence). CDR3 region: CSARPPGQGPGYTF. The CDR3 DNA reads TGCAGTGCTAGACCCCCGGGACAGGGTCCGGGCTACACCTTC.

This clonotype has a count of ten or more. J is TRBJ2-3 and V is TRBV25-1; TRBD2 might be the D (6 bases). Germline V gene data show CDR1 as MGHDK and CDR2 as SYGVNS. Trimming pared 5 bases from V and 6 bases from J, leaving 18 bases between. The CDR3 contains 15 residues. CDR3 nucleotides: TGTGCCAGCAGTTTACCGGGACTCCAAAGGGATACGCAGTATTTT. As protein: CASSLPGLQRDTQYF.

Ten or more counts support this clonotype. This chain links TRBV4-2 with TRBJ1-2, with unresolved D. This CDR3 region has 16 residues. Trimming cost V 0 bases and J 7 bases, with 18 bases left between them. Germline CDR1 is LGHNA and CDR2 is YNFKEQ. CDR3 region: CASSQDGNYRGRGYTF. The CDR3 DNA follows: TGTGCCAGCAGCCAAGATGGGAATTACCGAGGGCGTGGCTACACCTTC.

This clonotype was recorded at least ten times. V is TRBV29-1 and J is TRBJ2-1; 10 positions agree with TRBD2. The CDR3 has 15 residues. V was clipped by 8 bases and J by 0 bases; unmatched bases: 7. Germline CDR1 SQVTM, CDR2 ANQGSEA. The CDR3 DNA reads as TGCAGCACCCAGGGACTAGCGAGCTCCTACAATGAGCAGTTCTTC. It translates to CSTQGLASSYNEQFF.

This clonotype was recorded a few times. This chain joins TRBV7-6 and TRBJ1-2; D unresolved. The germline V and J ends were trimmed by 5 bases and 14 bases, with 21 bases remaining between them. Germline loops: CDR1 SGHVS, CDR2 FNYEAQ. The CDR3 length is 13 residues. CDR3 residues: CASSEGLKQPLTF. For the CDR3, the DNA is TGTGCCAGCAGCGAAGGACTTAAACAGCCTTTGACCTTC.

This clonotype was picked up many times. The chain recombines TRBV6-5 with TRBJ1-1, with D perhaps matching TRBD1 (5 bases). Looked up from germline, CDR1 is MNHEY and CDR2 is SVGAGI. CDR3 length: 14 amino acids. V gave up 6 bases and J gave up 0 bases, with 11 bases separating them. The CDR3 protein is CASSWGTLNTEAFF. CDR3 bases: TGTGCCAGCAGCTGGGGGACCTTGAACACTGAAGCTTTCTTT.

The chain recombines TRBV6-6 with TRBJ2-6; perhaps TRBD2 as D (6 bases). V lost 3 bases and J lost 0, with 12 bases in between. The germline gives CDR1 MNHNY, CDR2 SVGAGI (reference sequence). The CDR3 sequence is 17 residues long. The CDR3 DNA reads as TGTGCCAGCAGTTATCCGGGACTCCTCTCTGGGGCCAACGTCCTGACTTTC. This translates into CASSYPGLLSGANVLTF.

The CDR3 DNA reads as TGTGCCAGCAGTTACAAACAGGGGAACTATGGCTACACCTTC. The encoded protein is CASSYKQGNYGYTF. V is TRBV6-5 and J is TRBJ1-2; TRBD1 aligns across 7 bases. The V segment lost 2 bases and the J segment 2 bases; nucleotides outside the gene matches: 2. CDR3 size: 14 residues. Per the germline V gene, CDR1 is MNHEY and CDR2 is SVGAGI.

This clonotype appeared once. This sequence joins TRBV2 and TRBJ2-2; TRBD1 or TRBD2 may be the D gene (6 bases each). There are 16 residues in the CDR3. The V gene's germline CDR1 is SNHLY and CDR2 FYNNEI. Trimming shortened V by 6 bases and J by 3 bases, and 17 bases separated the two germline ends. The DNA of the CDR3 is TGTGCCAGCAGCCCAAACCCCGGGGGCGACACCGGGGAGCTGTTTTTT. Its protein product is CASSPNPGGDTGELFF.

This clonotype showed up many times. J is TRBJ2-1 and V is TRBV4-1, with 7 bases matching TRBD2. This CDR3 contains 16 residues. V lost 2 bases to trimming and J lost 4 bases; unmatched junction nucleotides: 8. Germline V gene data show CDR1 as MGHRA and CDR2 as YSYEKL. The CDR3 DNA is TGCGCCAGCAGCCAACCTACTAGCGACCGTTACAATGAGCAGTTCTTC. Its translation is CASSQPTSDRYNEQFF.

V is TRBV3-1 and J is TRBJ2-2; 10 bases map to TRBD2. The CDR3 has 15 amino acids. The germline CDR1 and CDR2 sequences are LGHDT and YNNKEL (reference sequence). J was trimmed by 8 bases and V by 5 bases; bases with no gene match: 8. The CDR3 here is CASSNGLAVSGELFF. The CDR3 region has the DNA TGTGCCAGCAGCAATGGACTAGCGGTGTCGGGGGAGCTGTTTTTT. The complete variable domain, with remaining parts taken from reference TRBV3-1 and TRBJ2-2, reads DTAVSQTPKYLVTQMGNDKSIKCEQNLGHDTMYWYKQDSKKFLKIMFSYNNKELIINETVPNRFSPKSPDKAHLNLHINSLELGDSAVYFCASSNGLAVSGELFFGEGSRLTVL.

This clonotype occurred a few times. The chain couples TRBV5-1 to TRBJ2-7, with D uncertain. Germline V gene sequence: CDR1 SGHRS, CDR2 YFSETQ. The ends were cut back, 4 bases at V and 0 bases at J, with 2 bases in the middle. This CDR3 is built from 11 residues. The CDR3 coding sequence is TGCGCCAGCAGCGGCTCCTACGAGCAGTACTTC. Its translation: CASSGSYEQYF.